What follows are 15 T cell receptor beta chains derived from one specimen sequenced in a study of T-cell memory formation after mild COVID-19. TCRdb re-analysed the 5' RACE reads in MiXCR, keeping a single row per CDR3 protein. Here the sample spans fewer than 550,000 distinct CDR3 sequences, around 18% being singletons. The sequenced sample was PBMCs or a T cell subset sorted from them (not recorded which). The receptors stem from an adult woman who had mild COVID-19 (a few samples of this study predate the infection). Cell type and time point are not known.

This clonotype was counted at least ten times. The CDR3 bases are TGCGCCAGCAGCCAACGGGGGGGGGGCACAGATACGCAGTATTTT. Protein: CASSQRGGGTDTQYF. The chain has TRBV4-3 and TRBJ2-3; 8 bases line up with TRBD2. J was trimmed by 1 base and V by 2 bases; bases with no gene match: 2. This CDR3 has 15 amino acids. The germline V gene has CDR1 LGHNA and CDR2 YSLEER.

A few counts support this clonotype. The V gene is TRBV18, the J gene TRBJ2-7; the D is unclear. Germline V gene data show CDR1 as KGHSH and CDR2 as LQKENI. Trimming left V 0 bases short and J 4 bases short, with 13 bases between. CDR3 length equals 15 residues. The CDR3 nucleotides are TGTGCCAGCTCACCACCCCCCGAACTTTATTACGAGCAGTACTTC. Its translation: CASSPPPELYYEQYF.

This clonotype was detected only a few times. V gene TRBV5-5 combines with J gene TRBJ1-4, with D perhaps TRBD1 (5 bases). Trimming stripped 5 bases from V and 7 bases from J, with 15 bases between. The CDR3 length is 14 residues. Germline V gene sequence: CDR1 SGHKS, CDR2 YYEKEE (reference sequence). The CDR3 sequence: CASRLQGASEKLFF. CDR3 in DNA: TGTGCCAGCAGACTTCAGGGAGCAAGTGAAAAACTGTTTTTT.

The genes are TRBV27 and TRBJ2-3; unclear D gene. The V end lost 6 bases, the J end lost 0 bases, and 10 bases lay between the germline ends. The CDR3 has 14 residues. Germline-derived CDR1 and CDR2 are MNHEY and SMNVEV (reference sequence). CDR3 sequence reads: CASRQRTSTDTQYF. In DNA form, the CDR3 reads TGTGCCAGCAGGCAGCGCACTAGCACAGATACGCAGTATTTT.

The chain couples TRBV18 to TRBJ2-1, with 7 nucleotides matching TRBD2. CDR3 size: 16 residues. V lost 6 bases and J lost 7; bases outside the gene matches: 15. Per the germline V gene, CDR1 is KGHSH and CDR2 is LQKENI. CDR3 amino acids: CASSPPRASGRNEQFF. CDR3 nucleotide sequence: TGTGCCAGCTCTCCCCCTAGGGCTAGCGGACGGAATGAGCAGTTCTTC.

This clonotype was seen a few times. The V gene is TRBV7-9, the J gene TRBJ1-6, with D possibly being TRBD1 (6 bases). CDR3 length equals 16 residues. The germline gives CDR1 SEHNR, CDR2 FQNEAQ (reference sequence). V was clipped by 4 bases and J by 3 bases, with 13 bases between them. Here the CDR3 reads CASSSSGGLYNSPLHF. CDR3 in DNA: TGTGCCAGCAGCTCGAGTGGGGGCCTCTATAATTCACCCCTCCACTTT.

This clonotype showed up many times. V is TRBV7-6 and J is TRBJ1-2, with TRBD1 identical over 8 bases. Germline V gene lookup returns CDR1 SGHVS and CDR2 FNYEAQ. The CDR3 covers 14 residues. Trimming at V came to 0 bases and at J to 4 bases, leaving 1 base not matched to a gene. CDR3 region: CASSLAGQGYGYTF. The DNA of the CDR3 is TGTGCCAGCAGCTTAGCCGGACAGGGCTATGGCTACACCTTC.

J is TRBJ2-7 and V is TRBV10-3, with 10 bases lining up with TRBD1. This CDR3 spans 12 amino acids. Germline V gene lookup returns CDR1 ENHRY and CDR2 SYGVKD. V was pared by 7 bases and J by 6 bases, with 3 bases of the junction left unmatched. CDR3: CAITGTGVEQYF. Written as DNA, the CDR3 is TGTGCCATCACCGGGACAGGGGTCGAGCAGTACTTC.

The rearrangement links TRBV30 to TRBJ1-4; the D gene is possibly TRBD1 (6 bases). The CDR3 sequence is 14 residues long. Germline loops: CDR1 GTSNPN, CDR2 SVGIG (reference sequence). The V end lost 4 bases, the J end lost 6 bases, and 15 bases lay between the germline ends. The CDR3 region has the DNA TGTGCCTGGAACCGACAGGCGACCGATGAAAAACTGTTTTTT. Translation gives CAWNRQATDEKLFF. The full variable domain, its missing parts supplied by reference TRBV30 and TRBJ1-4, is SQTIHQWPATLVQPVGSPLSLECTVEGTSNPNLYWYRQAAGRGLQLLFYSVGIGQISSEVPQNLSASRPQDRQFILSSKKLLLSDSGFYLCAWNRQATDEKLFFGSGTQLSVL.

This chain connects TRBV5-1 to TRBJ1-1, with D unresolved. The germline CDR1 and CDR2 sequences are SGHRS and YFSETQ. Trimming removed 1 base at V and 1 base at J, with 11 bases between. The CDR3 sequence is 15 residues long. DNA of the CDR3: TGCGCCAGCAGCTTGATTTCGGGCGGGAACACTGAAGCTTTCTTT. As protein: CASSLISGGNTEAFF.

The chain joins TRBV7-3 to TRBJ2-7; D could derive from TRBD1 or TRBD2 (5 bases each). Germline CDR1 is SGHTA and CDR2 is FQGTGA. CDR3 size: 15 residues. Trimming cost V 1 base and J 0 bases, with 10 bases left between them. The CDR3, as DNA: TGTGCCAGCAGCTTAATGGGACGGAGCTCCTACGAGCAGTACTTC. This gives the protein CASSLMGRSSYEQYF.

The chain joins TRBV19 to TRBJ1-5; 7 bases match TRBD1. With 4 bases clipped from V and 4 bases from J, the junction kept 7 bases outside the gene matches. Germline-derived CDR1 and CDR2 are LNHDA and SQIVND (reference sequence). The CDR3 runs 15 residues. For the CDR3, the DNA is TGTGCCAGTAGTAGCCGGGACAGAGAGAATCAGCCCCAGCATTTT. Translating gives CASSSRDRENQPQHF.

The chain joins TRBV19 to TRBJ2-1, with 9 bases aligning to TRBD2. The CDR3 spans 15 residues. The V segment lost 4 bases and the J segment 3 bases; nucleotides outside the gene matches: 4. The germline CDR1 and CDR2 sequences are LNHDA and SQIVND (reference sequence). CDR3 coding DNA: TGTGCCAGTAGTACAGGGACTAGCTTCTACAATGAGCAGTTCTTC. Its translation is CASSTGTSFYNEQFF. Full variable domain (rest looked up from reference TRBV19 and TRBJ2-1): DGGITQSPKYLFRKEGQNVTLSCEQNLNHDAMYWYRQDPGQGLRLIYYSQIVNDFQKGDIAEGYSVSREKKESFPLTVTSAQKNPTAFYLCASSTGTSFYNEQFFGPGTRLTVL.

This clonotype showed up just a few times. V usage is TRBV3-1 and J usage is TRBJ2-7; D not resolved. The germline gives CDR1 LGHDT, CDR2 YNNKEL (reference sequence). The CDR3 contains 15 residues. Trimming took 4 bases from V and 5 from J, leaving 18 bases between them. The CDR3 sequence is CASSPGEELRDEQYF. CDR3 bases: TGTGCCAGCAGCCCCGGAGAAGAACTTAGAGACGAGCAGTACTTC.

This clonotype was picked up a small number of times. The V and J genes are TRBV20-1 and TRBJ2-7, with TRBD2 matching over 7 bases. The V gene's germline CDR1 is DFQATT and CDR2 SNEGSKA (reference sequence). The CDR3 is 14 residues long. Trimming cost V 3 bases and J 4 bases; bases outside gene matches: 9. Here the CDR3 reads CSASGAGAVYEQYF. The CDR3 DNA is TGCAGTGCTAGCGGGGCGGGAGCTGTTTACGAGCAGTACTTC.